Listed here is a single TCR beta chain. Germline-derived CDR1 and CDR2 are MNHNY and SVGAGI (reference sequence). The trim removed 2 bases at V and 3 bases at J, leaving 10 bases unmatched. The CDR3 consists of 16 residues. The data were taken from a study of cytomegalovirus exposure and HLA in healthy donors. The table came from immunoSEQ multiplex PCR; TCRdb's copy has only in-frame clones and leaves some out. This table has 130,000 to 150,000 clones, 70% to 90% appearing once. The rearrangement joins TRBV6-6 to TRBJ2-7; TRBD1 matches at 7 bases. The sample comprised PBMCs. The receptor's source is a man aged 18 to 35 in good health and CMV-seronegative. The CDR3 sequence is CASSYPTGQAIYEQYF. CDR3 in DNA: TGTGCCAGCAGTTACCCGACAGGGCAAGCGATCTACGAGCAGTACTTC.